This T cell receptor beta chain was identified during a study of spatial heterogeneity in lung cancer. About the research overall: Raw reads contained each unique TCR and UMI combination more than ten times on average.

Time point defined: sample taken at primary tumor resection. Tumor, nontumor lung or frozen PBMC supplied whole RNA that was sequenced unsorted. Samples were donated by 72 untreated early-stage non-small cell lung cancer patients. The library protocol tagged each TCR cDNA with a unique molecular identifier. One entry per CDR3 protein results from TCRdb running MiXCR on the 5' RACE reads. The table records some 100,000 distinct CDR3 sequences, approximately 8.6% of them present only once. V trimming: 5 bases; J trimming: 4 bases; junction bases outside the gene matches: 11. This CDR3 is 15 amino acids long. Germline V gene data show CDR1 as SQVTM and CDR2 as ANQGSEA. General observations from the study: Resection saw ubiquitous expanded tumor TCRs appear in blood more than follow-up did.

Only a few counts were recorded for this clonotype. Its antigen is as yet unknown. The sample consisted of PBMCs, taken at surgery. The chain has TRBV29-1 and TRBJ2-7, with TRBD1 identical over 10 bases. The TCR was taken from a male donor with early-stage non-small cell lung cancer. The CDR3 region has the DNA TGCAGCGTTAGTCGCGGACAGGGGGTTTCTTACGAGCAGTACTTC. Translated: CSVSRGQGVSYEQYF.